Presented here are 21 T cell receptor beta chains from one specimen sequenced in a study of Ad26.COV2.S vaccination and SARS-CoV-2 variants. This sample's treatment: approximately 18 received Ad26.COV2.S at low or high dose, single or two shots; 5 received placebo; per-sample allocation not given. Each sample was drawn 63 days after the first injection (of vaccine or placebo). Assay used: immunoSEQ multiplex PCR; TCRdb lists only in-frame clones, some missing. This sample has over 350,000 clones; about nine tenths occur once, and the top ten carry 3.5%. This sample comprised peripheral blood, obtained in a trial of Ad26.COV2.S vaccine versus placebo. These receptors were obtained from a person aged 18-65 years who received the Ad26.COV2.S COVID-19 vaccine or a placebo.

In this sample, this clone turned up once. The J gene is TRBJ2-1, the V gene TRBV19; 8 nucleotides line up with TRBD2. The V segment lost 3 bases and the J segment 3 bases; nucleotides outside the gene matches: 4. The length of the CDR3 is 15 residues. Germline lookup yields CDR1 LNHDA and CDR2 SQIVND (reference sequence). The CDR3: CASSITGGNYNEQFF. CDR3 DNA sequence: TGTGCCAGTAGTATCACGGGGGGGAACTACAATGAGCAGTTCTTC. The whole variable domain, remainder taken from reference TRBV19 and TRBJ2-1, is DGGITQSPKYLFRKEGQNVTLSCEQNLNHDAMYWYRQDPGQGLRLIYYSQIVNDFQKGDIAEGYSVSREKKESFPLTVTSAQKNPTAFYLCASSITGGNYNEQFFGPGTRLTVL.

This chain uses TRBV6-5 with TRBJ1-1; D possibly corresponds to TRBD1 (5 bases). Deletions cut 10 bases from V and 7 bases from J, with 16 bases between. There are 12 residues in the CDR3. Germline CDR1 is MNHEY and CDR2 is SVGAGI. The chain's CDR3 is CATSRQDSEAFF. The DNA for the CDR3 is TGTGCCACCTCTAGACAAGACAGTGAAGCTTTCTTT.

The chain carries TRBV5-6 and TRBJ1-6; 7 nucleotides align to TRBD1. This CDR3 comprises 16 residues. Trimming removed 4 bases from V and 9 bases from J; junction bases left unmatched: 13. Germline lookup yields CDR1 SGHDT and CDR2 YYEEEE. The DNA of the CDR3 is TGTGCCAGCAGCGTGGGGACAGTAACTCGGGGTTCACCCCTCCACTTT. Translation gives CASSVGTVTRGSPLHF.

This clone appeared once. This chain links TRBV5-6 with TRBJ2-2; D might be TRBD2 (6 bases). V lost 4 bases to trimming and J lost 1 base, with 14 bases between them. The CDR3 has 16 residues. Looked up from germline, CDR1 is SGHDT and CDR2 is YYEEEE. This chain's CDR3 is CASSIRTTGNTGELFF. CDR3 nucleotides: TGTGCCAGCAGCATCCGGACTACTGGGAACACCGGGGAGCTGTTTTTT.

This clone was recorded a few times. The V and J genes are TRBV5-8 and TRBJ1-1; 7 bases are shared with TRBD1. The CDR3 contains 15 residues. V gave up 5 bases and J gave up 4 bases; unmatched junction bases: 11. Germline V gene lookup returns CDR1 SGHTS and CDR2 YDEGEE. The CDR3 region is CASRPEPGGSTEAFF. CDR3 DNA: TGTGCCAGCAGACCAGAACCAGGGGGTAGCACTGAAGCTTTCTTT.

The gene calls are TRBV4-1 and TRBJ2-2; D is undetermined. V lost 5 bases, J lost 4 bases, and 8 bases lay in between. The CDR3 has 13 residues. Germline assignment: CDR1 MGHRA and CDR2 YSYEKL. CDR3 nucleotide sequence: TGCGCCAGCAGCGTTTATTCCACCGGGGAGCTGTTTTTT. Its translation: CASSVYSTGELFF.

This chain uses TRBV5-1 with TRBJ2-5; 8 bases line up with TRBD1. In germline, CDR1 is SGHRS, CDR2 YFSETQ. The CDR3 spans 15 residues. V trimming: 4 bases; J trimming: 4 bases; junction bases outside the gene matches: 9. The DNA for the CDR3 is TGCGCCAGCAGCGCAGCCGGGACAGGTAGAGAGACCCAGTACTTC. It is translated as CASSAAGTGRETQYF.

This clone appeared a single time. In DNA form, the CDR3 reads TGTGCCAGCAGCATTAACCCAGGGAACACTGAAGCTTTCTTT. Protein product: CASSINPGNTEAFF. The gene calls are TRBV5-6 and TRBJ1-1; D remains ambiguous. The CDR3 totals 14 residues. V shed 4 bases and J shed 1 base, with 11 bases lying between them. Germline CDR1 is SGHDT and CDR2 is YYEEEE.

The chain uses TRBV5-1 and TRBJ1-4; the D gene is possibly TRBD1 (5 bases). The V gene's germline CDR1 is SGHRS and CDR2 YFSETQ. V lost 4 bases and J lost 1, with 8 bases in between. The CDR3 runs to 14 residues. Written as DNA, the CDR3 is TGCGCCAGCAGCCCCGGGGGAACTAATGAAAAACTGTTTTTT. It is translated as CASSPGGTNEKLFF.

On this clone: The sample contains more than one DNA sequence encoding this CDR3. This chain links TRBV18 with TRBJ2-7, with 7 bases matching TRBD1. V shed 3 bases, J shed 3 bases, and the junction held 2 bases outside the gene matches. The CDR3 is 13 amino acids. From germline, CDR1 is KGHSH and CDR2 LQKENI. The CDR3 region has the DNA TGTGCCAGCTCACCTCGGGACAGCTACGAGCAGTACTTC. Translation gives CASSPRDSYEQYF.

V usage is TRBV11-2 and J usage is TRBJ2-3, with 7 bases lining up with TRBD2. The CDR3 loop spans 14 amino acids. The germline V gene has CDR1 SGHAT and CDR2 FQNNGV. Losses at the gene ends were 5 bases for V and 2 bases for J; bases not matched to a gene: 4. CDR3 sequence reads: CASSTGTTTDTQYF. The CDR3 DNA reads TGTGCCAGCAGCACCGGGACTACCACAGATACGCAGTATTTT.

The rearrangement uses TRBV5-4 and TRBJ1-1; TRBD1 matches at 11 bases. Germline V gene sequence: CDR1 SGHNT, CDR2 YYREEE (reference sequence). The CDR3 sequence is 15 residues long. V lost 4 bases, J lost 6 bases, and 8 bases stayed unmatched. In nucleotides, the CDR3 is TGTGCCAGCAGCCTAAGGACAGGGGGCGCAGCTGAAGCTTTCTTT. It translates to CASSLRTGGAAEAFF.

The chain carries TRBV5-6 and TRBJ1-4, with no clear D. The germline V gene encodes CDR1 SGHDT and CDR2 YYEEEE. The CDR3 loop spans 15 amino acids. V gave up 1 base and J gave up 8 bases, with 15 bases separating them. CDR3 in DNA: TGTGCCAGCAGCTTGTTCCGTCGCCGCGAGGAAAAACTGTTTTTT. Protein: CASSLFRRREEKLFF.

CDR3 amino acids: CASSQQQVGTDTQYF. The CDR3 DNA follows: TGCGCCAGCAGCCAACAGCAAGTAGGCACAGATACGCAGTATTTT. This chain joins TRBV4-1 and TRBJ2-3; no firm D call. CDR1 MGHRA and CDR2 YSYEKL come from the germline V gene. CDR3 size: 15 residues. Trimming took 2 bases from V and 1 from J, leaving 10 bases between them.

This sequence joins TRBV6-2 or TRBV6-3 and TRBJ2-3; unclear D gene. Germline V lookup: CDR1 MNHEY, CDR2 SVGEGT. Deletions cut 2 bases from V and 0 bases from J, with 6 bases between. The CDR3 length is 14 residues. CDR3 coding DNA: TGTGCCAGCAGTTACCCGGACAGCACAGATACGCAGTATTTT. Amino acid sequence: CASSYPDSTDTQYF.

V usage is TRBV4-1 and J usage is TRBJ2-7; a weak D match, TRBD1 (5 bases). The CDR3 length is 14 residues. Trimming removed 8 bases from V and 0 bases from J, with 14 bases in between. CDR1 is MGHRA, CDR2 YSYEKL, per germline. The DNA of the CDR3 is TGCGCCAGCGGGCAAGTTGGACACTCCTACGAGCAGTACTTC. Translating it yields CASGQVGHSYEQYF.

The V and J genes are TRBV7-2 and TRBJ2-7; tentative D call: TRBD2 (5 bases). Germline CDR1 is SGHTA and CDR2 is FQGNSA. CDR3 length equals 15 residues. V gave up 3 bases and J gave up 0 bases, with 12 bases separating them. CDR3: CASSFSGVSSYEQYF. CDR3 coding DNA: TGTGCCAGCAGCTTCTCCGGGGTCAGCTCCTACGAGCAGTACTTC.

This sequence joins TRBV19 and TRBJ2-1, with D maybe TRBD1 (5 bases). Per the germline V gene, CDR1 is LNHDA and CDR2 is SQIVND (reference sequence). V gave up 2 bases and J gave up 0 bases, with 8 bases separating them. The CDR3 sequence is 15 residues long. CDR3 sequence (DNA): TGTGCCAGTAGTATACAGGGTAGCTCCTACAATGAGCAGTTCTTC. This translates into CASSIQGSSYNEQFF.

The genes are TRBV19 and TRBJ1-1; D is unresolved. Trimming removed 5 bases at V and 4 bases at J, with 11 bases between. There are 13 residues in the CDR3. Germline CDR1 reads LNHDA; CDR2 reads SQIVND (reference sequence). The CDR3 nucleotides are TGTGCCAGTAGTTTATCGGTTATCACTGAAGCTTTCTTT. It yields the protein CASSLSVITEAFF. The full variable domain, completed using reference TRBV19 and TRBJ1-1, is DGGITQSPKYLFRKEGQNVTLSCEQNLNHDAMYWYRQDPGQGLRLIYYSQIVNDFQKGDIAEGYSVSREKKESFPLTVTSAQKNPTAFYLCASSLSVITEAFFGQGTRLTVV.

The rearrangement uses TRBV7-9 and TRBJ1-2; D gene uncertain. Germline CDR1 reads SEHNR; CDR2 reads FQNEAQ (reference sequence). The CDR3 extends over 15 amino acids. Trimming took off 3 bases at V and 0 bases at J, with 11 bases between the two ends. In DNA form, the CDR3 reads TGTGCCAGCAGCTTGAGGACCGAAGCTAACTATGGCTACACCTTC. Translating it yields CASSLRTEANYGYTF.

V and J are TRBV7-7 and TRBJ2-1; 7 nucleotides align to TRBD2. V shed 5 bases, J shed 4 bases, and the junction held 8 bases outside the gene matches. Per germline, CDR1 SSHAT and CDR2 FNYEAQ (reference sequence). CDR3 length: 15 amino acids. The CDR3, as DNA: TGTGCCAGCAGCCTCGGGGAGGGCCCTTACAATGAGCAGTTCTTC. Translated: CASSLGEGPYNEQFF.